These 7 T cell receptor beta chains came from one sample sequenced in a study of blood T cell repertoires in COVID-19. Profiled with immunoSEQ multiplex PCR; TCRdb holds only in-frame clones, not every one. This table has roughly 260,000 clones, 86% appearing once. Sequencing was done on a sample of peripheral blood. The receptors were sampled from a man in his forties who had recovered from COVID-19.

CDR3 coding DNA: TGTGCCAGCAGCGTAGGATCGGGAGGACTGGCCGGGGAGCTGTTTTTT. This translates into CASSVGSGGLAGELFF. The chain joins TRBV9 to TRBJ2-2, with 7 bases that match TRBD2. Per the germline V gene, CDR1 is SGDLS and CDR2 is YYNGEE. The J segment lost 6 bases and the V segment lost 0 bases, leaving 8 bases of the junction unmatched. This CDR3 has 16 amino acids.

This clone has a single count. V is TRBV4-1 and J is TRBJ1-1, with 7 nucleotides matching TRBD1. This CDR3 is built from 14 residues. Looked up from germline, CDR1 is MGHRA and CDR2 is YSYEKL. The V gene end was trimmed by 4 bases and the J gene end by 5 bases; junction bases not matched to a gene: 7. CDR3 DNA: TGCGCCAGCAGCCTGGAGGGGGCTTGGACTGAAGCTTTCTTT. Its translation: CASSLEGAWTEAFF.

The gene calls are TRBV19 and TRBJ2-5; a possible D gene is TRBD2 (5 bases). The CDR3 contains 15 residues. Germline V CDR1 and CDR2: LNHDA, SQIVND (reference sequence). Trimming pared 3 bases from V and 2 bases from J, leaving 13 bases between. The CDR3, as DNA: TGTGCCAGTAGTATCCGGGAAGGACGGCAAGAGACCCAGTACTTC. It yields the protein CASSIREGRQETQYF.

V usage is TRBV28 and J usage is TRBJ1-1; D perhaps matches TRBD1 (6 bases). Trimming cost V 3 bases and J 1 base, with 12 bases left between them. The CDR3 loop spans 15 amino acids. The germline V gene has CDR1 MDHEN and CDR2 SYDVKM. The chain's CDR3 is CASSFRRDTNTEAFF. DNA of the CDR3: TGTGCCAGCAGTTTTCGCCGGGACACGAACACTGAAGCTTTCTTT.

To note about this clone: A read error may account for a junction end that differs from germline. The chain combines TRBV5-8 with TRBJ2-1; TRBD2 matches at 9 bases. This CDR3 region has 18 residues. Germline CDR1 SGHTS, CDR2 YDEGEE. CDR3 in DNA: TGTGCCAGCAGCTTGTGGGCCGCGGGGGGGCCCTCCCACAATGAGCAGTTCTTC. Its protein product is CASSLWAAGGPSHNEQFF. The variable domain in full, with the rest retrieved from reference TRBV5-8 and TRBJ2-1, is EAGVTQSPTHLIKTRGQQATLRCSPISGHTSVYWYQQALGLGLQFLLWYDEGEERNRGNFPPRFSGRQFPNYSSELNVNALELEDSALYLCASSLWAAGGPSHNEQFFGPGTRLTVL.

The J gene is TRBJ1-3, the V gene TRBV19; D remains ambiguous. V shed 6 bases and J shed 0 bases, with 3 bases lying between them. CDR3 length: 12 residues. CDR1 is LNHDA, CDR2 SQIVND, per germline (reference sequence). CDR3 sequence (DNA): TGTGCCAGTAGGAGCTCTGGAAACACCATATATTTT. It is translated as CASRSSGNTIYF.

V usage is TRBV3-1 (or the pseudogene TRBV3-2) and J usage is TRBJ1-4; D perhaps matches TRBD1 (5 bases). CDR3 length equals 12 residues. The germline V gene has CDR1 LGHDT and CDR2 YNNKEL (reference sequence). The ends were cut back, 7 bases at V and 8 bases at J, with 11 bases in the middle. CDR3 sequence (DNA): TGTGCCAGCACCTACGGGGGGGAAAAACTGTTTTTT. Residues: CASTYGGEKLFF.